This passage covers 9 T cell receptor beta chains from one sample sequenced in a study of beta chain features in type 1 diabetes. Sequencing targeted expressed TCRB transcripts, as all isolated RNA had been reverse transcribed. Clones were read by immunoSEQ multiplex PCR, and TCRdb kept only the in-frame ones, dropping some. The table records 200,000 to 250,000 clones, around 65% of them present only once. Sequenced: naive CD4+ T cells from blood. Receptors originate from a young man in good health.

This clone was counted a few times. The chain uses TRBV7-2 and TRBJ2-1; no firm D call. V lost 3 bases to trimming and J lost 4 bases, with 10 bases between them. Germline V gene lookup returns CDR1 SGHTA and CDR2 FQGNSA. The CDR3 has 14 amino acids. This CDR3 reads CASSFSPAYNEQFF. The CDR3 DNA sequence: TGTGCCAGCAGCTTTTCGCCAGCTTACAATGAGCAGTTCTTC.

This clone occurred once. The CDR3 spells CASSPPRGRHEQYF. In nucleotides, the CDR3 is TGTGCCAGCTCACCACCTAGAGGACGGCACGAGCAGTACTTC. V gene TRBV18 combines with J gene TRBJ2-7; D unclear. With 0 bases removed from V and 5 bases from J, the gap between germline ends came to 11 bases. The CDR3 has 14 residues. Per the germline V gene, CDR1 is KGHSH and CDR2 is LQKENI.

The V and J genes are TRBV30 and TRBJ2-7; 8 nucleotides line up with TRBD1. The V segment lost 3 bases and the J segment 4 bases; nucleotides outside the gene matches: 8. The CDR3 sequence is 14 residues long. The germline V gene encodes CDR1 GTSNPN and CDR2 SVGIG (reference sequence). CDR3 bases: TGTGCCTGGAGCGACCAGGGGGCGCATTACGAGCAGTACTTC. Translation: CAWSDQGAHYEQYF.

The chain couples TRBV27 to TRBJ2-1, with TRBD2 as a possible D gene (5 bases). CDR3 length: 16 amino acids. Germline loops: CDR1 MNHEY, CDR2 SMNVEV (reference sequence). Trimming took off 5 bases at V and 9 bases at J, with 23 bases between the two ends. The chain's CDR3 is CASSPPRSGWVPEQFF. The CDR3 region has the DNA TGTGCCAGCAGTCCCCCACGTTCGGGATGGGTCCCTGAGCAGTTCTTC.

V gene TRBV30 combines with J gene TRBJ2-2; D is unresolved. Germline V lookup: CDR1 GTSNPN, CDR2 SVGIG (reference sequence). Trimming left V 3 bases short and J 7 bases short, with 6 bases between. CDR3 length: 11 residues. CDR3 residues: CAWRRIGELFF. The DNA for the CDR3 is TGTGCCTGGAGGCGGATCGGGGAGCTGTTTTTT.

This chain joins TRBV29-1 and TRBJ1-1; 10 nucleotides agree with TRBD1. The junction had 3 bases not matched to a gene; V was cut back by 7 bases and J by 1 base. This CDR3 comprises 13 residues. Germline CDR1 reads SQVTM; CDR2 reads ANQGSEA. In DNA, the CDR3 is TGCAGCGGGGGACAGGGGAAGAACACTGAAGCTTTCTTT. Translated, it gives CSGGQGKNTEAFF.

DNA of the CDR3: TGTGCCAGTAGTCCCCGCCGGGGTGACAATGAGCAGTTCTTC. This translates into CASSPRRGDNEQFF. V and J are TRBV19 and TRBJ2-1, with a weak D call TRBD2 (5 bases). Trimming stripped 5 bases from V and 5 bases from J, with 13 bases between. The CDR3 sequence is 14 residues long. CDR1 and CDR2 from the germline V gene are LNHDA and SQIVND (reference sequence). Looking up the rest from reference TRBV19 and TRBJ2-1 gives the full variable domain: DGGITQSPKYLFRKEGQNVTLSCEQNLNHDAMYWYRQDPGQGLRLIYYSQIVNDFQKGDIAEGYSVSREKKESFPLTVTSAQKNPTAFYLCASSPRRGDNEQFFGPGTRLTVL.

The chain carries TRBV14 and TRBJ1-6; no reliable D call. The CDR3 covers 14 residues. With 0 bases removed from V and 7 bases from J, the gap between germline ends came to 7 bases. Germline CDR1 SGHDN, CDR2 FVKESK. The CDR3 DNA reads TGTGCCAGCAGCCAAGACAGGCCGAATTCACCCCTCCACTTT. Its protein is CASSQDRPNSPLHF.

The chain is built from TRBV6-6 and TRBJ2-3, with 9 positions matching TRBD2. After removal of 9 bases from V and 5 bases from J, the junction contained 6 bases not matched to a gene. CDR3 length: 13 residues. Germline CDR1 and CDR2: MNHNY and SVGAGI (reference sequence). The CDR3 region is CASKRGAGDTQYF. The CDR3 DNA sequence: TGTGCCAGTAAGCGGGGGGCCGGAGATACGCAGTATTTT.